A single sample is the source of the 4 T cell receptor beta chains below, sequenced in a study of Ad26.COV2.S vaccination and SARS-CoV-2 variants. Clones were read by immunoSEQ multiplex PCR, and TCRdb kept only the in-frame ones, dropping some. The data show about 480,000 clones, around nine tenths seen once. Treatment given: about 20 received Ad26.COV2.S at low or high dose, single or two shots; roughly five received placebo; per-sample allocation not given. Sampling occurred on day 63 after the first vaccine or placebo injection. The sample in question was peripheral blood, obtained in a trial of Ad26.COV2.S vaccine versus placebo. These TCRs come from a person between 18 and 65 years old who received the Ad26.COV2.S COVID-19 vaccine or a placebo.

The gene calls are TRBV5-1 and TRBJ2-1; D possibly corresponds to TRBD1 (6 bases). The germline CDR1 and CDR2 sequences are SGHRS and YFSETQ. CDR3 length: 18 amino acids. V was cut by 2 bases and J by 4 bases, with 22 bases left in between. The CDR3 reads CASSLLRGIASPYNEQFF. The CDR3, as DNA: TGCGCCAGCAGCTTACTCAGGGGAATTGCGTCGCCTTACAATGAGCAGTTCTTC.

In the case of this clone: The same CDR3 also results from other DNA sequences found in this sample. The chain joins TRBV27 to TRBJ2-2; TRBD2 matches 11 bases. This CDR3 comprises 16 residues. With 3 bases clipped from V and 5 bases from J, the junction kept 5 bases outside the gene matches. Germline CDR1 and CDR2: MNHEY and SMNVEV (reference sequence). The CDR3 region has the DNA TGTGCCAGCAGTTTGTTAGCGGGGGGGAATACCGGGGAGCTGTTTTTT. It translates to CASSLLAGGNTGELFF.

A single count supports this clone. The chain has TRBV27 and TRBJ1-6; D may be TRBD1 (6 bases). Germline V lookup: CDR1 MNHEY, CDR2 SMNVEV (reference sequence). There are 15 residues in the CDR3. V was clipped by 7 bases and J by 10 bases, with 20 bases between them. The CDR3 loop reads CASTPAGGLGSPLHF. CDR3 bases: TGTGCCAGCACTCCGGCGGGGGGGCTGGGATCACCCCTCCACTTT.

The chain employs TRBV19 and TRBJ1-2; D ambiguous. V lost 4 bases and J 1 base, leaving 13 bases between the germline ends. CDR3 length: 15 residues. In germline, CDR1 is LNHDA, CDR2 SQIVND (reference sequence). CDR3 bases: TGTGCCAGTAGTAGAAGCTCCGGAGATAACTATGGCTACACCTTC. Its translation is CASSRSSGDNYGYTF.